Sequencing of this T cell receptor beta chain was carried out in a study of shared clonotypes between healthy human individuals. Across the study: Donors consisted of a couple of women and three men between 18 and 49. The study, taken as a whole, reports: Clonotype sharing across several donors was observed for roughly 5% of naive CD4 clonotypes.

This table comes from immunoSEQ multiplex PCR, and its TCRdb copy is limited to in-frame clones, with some not included. Among roughly 120,000 clones listed, about 70% were seen once. This clone was seen a few times. The antigen is undetermined. This clonotype was sampled from a woman in her twenties or thirties in good health. Sequenced material: memory CD8+ T cells sorted from blood. The subset was: CD45RO+ cells pooled with CCR7-negative TemRA cells.

This chain's CDR3 is CASSQDSGRGPDTQYF. The DNA of the CDR3 is TGTGCCAGCAGCCAAGATTCGGGCAGGGGGCCAGATACGCAGTATTTT. This chain uses TRBV4-2 with TRBJ2-3, with TRBD1 matching 8 bases. The germline gives CDR1 LGHNA, CDR2 YNFKEQ. Trimming at V came to 0 bases and at J to 4 bases, leaving 6 bases not matched to a gene. This CDR3 spans 16 amino acids.